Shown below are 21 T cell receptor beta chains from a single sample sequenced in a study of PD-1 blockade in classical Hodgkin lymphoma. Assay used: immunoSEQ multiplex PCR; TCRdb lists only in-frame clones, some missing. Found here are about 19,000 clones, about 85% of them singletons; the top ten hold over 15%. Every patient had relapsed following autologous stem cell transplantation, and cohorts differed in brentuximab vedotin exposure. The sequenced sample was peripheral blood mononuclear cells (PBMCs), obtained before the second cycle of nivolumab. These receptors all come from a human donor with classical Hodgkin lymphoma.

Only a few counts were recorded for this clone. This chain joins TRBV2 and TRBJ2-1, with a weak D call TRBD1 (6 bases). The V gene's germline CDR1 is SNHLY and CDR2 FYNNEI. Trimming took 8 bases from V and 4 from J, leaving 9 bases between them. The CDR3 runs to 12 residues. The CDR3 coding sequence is TGTGCCAGCGGACAGAAATACAATGAGCAGTTCTTC. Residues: CASGQKYNEQFF.

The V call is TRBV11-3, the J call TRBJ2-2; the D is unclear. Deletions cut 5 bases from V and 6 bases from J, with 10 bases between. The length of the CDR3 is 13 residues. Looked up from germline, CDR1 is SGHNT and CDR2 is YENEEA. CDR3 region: CASSPIVPGELFF. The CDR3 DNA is TGTGCCAGCAGCCCGATAGTGCCCGGGGAGCTGTTTTTT.

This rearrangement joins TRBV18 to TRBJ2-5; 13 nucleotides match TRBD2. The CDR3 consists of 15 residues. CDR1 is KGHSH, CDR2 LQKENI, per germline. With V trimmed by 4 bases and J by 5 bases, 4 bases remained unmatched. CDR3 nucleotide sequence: TGTGCCAGCTCACGGACTAGCGGGAGAGGTGAGACCCAGTACTTC. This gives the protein CASSRTSGRGETQYF.

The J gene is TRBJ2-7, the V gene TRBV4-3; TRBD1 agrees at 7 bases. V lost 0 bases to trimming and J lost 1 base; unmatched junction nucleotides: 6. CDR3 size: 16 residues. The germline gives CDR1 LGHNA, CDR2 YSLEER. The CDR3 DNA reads TGCGCCAGCAGCCAAGATTCCACAGGGGTATCCTACGAGCAGTACTTC. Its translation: CASSQDSTGVSYEQYF.

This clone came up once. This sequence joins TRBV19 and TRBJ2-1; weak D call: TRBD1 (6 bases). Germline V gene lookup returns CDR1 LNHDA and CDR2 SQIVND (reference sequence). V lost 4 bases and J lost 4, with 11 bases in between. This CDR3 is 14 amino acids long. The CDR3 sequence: CASSTGTPYNEQFF. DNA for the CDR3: TGTGCCAGTAGTACCGGGACACCTTACAATGAGCAGTTCTTC.

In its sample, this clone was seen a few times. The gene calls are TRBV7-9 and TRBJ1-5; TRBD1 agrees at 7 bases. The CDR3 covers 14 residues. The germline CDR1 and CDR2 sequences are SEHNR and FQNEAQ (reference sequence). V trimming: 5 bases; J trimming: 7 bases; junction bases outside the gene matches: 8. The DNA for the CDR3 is TGTGCCAGCAGCGGGGAACAGGGGAACCAGCCCCAGCATTTT. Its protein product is CASSGEQGNQPQHF.

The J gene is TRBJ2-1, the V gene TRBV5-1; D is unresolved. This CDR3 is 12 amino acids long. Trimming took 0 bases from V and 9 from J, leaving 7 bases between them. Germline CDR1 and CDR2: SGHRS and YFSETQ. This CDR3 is CASSLGAAEQFF. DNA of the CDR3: TGCGCCAGCAGCTTGGGAGCAGCTGAGCAGTTCTTC.

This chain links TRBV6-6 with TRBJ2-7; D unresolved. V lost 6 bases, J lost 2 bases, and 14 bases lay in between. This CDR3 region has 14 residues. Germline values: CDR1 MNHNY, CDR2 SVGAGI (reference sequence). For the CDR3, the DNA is TGTGCCAGCAGCACCCCCCAAGCCCCCTACGAGCAGTACTTC. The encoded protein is CASSTPQAPYEQYF.

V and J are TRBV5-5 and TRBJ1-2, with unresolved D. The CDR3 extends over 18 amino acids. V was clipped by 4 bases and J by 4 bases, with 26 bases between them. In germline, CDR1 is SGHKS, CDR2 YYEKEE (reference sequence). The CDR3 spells CASSDGHLELVKRYGYTF. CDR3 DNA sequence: TGTGCCAGCAGCGATGGCCATTTAGAACTGGTTAAACGCTATGGCTACACCTTC.

The CDR3 region is CASSLFQGVAQPQHF. As DNA, the CDR3 is TGTGCCAGCAGTTTATTCCAGGGGGTGGCTCAGCCCCAGCATTTT. This rearrangement joins TRBV28 to TRBJ1-5, with 7 bases fitting TRBD1. The ends lost 1 base at V and 6 bases at J; junction bases unmatched: 6. The CDR3 consists of 15 residues. Germline values: CDR1 MDHEN, CDR2 SYDVKM.

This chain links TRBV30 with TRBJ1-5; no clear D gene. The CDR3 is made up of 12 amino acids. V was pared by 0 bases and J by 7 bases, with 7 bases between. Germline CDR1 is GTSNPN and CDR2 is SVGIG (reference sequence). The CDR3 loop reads CAWSVMEQPQHF. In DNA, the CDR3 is TGTGCCTGGAGTGTAATGGAACAGCCCCAGCATTTT.

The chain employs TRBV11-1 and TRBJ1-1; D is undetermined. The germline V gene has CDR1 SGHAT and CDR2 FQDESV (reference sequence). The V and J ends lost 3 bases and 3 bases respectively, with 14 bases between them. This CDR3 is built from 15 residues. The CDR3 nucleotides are TGTGCCAGCAGCTTGAGTCTCTACGACGACACTGAAGCTTTCTTT. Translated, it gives CASSLSLYDDTEAFF. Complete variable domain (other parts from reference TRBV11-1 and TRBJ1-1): EAEVAQSPRYKITEKSQAVAFWCDPISGHATLYWYRQILGQGPELLVQFQDESVVDDSQLPKDRFSAERLKGVDSTLKIQPAELGDSAMYLCASSLSLYDDTEAFFGQGTRLTVV.

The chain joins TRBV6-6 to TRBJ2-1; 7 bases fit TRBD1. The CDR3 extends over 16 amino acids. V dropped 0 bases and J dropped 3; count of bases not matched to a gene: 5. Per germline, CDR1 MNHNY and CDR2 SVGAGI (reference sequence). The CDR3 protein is CASSYSSGTDYNEQFF. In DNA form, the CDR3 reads TGTGCCAGCAGTTACTCCTCCGGGACAGACTACAATGAGCAGTTCTTC.

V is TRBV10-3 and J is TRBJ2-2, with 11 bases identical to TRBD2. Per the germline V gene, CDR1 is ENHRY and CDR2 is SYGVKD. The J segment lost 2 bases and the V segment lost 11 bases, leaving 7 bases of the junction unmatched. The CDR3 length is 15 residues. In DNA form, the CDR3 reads TGTGCCTCCTCCGGACTAGCGGGCAACACCGGGGAGCTGTTTTTT. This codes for CASSGLAGNTGELFF.

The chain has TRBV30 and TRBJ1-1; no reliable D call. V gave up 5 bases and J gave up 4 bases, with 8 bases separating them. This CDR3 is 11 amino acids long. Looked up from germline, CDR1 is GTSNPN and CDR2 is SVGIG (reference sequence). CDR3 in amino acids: CAWGPVTEAFF. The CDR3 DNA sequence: TGTGCCTGGGGTCCGGTCACTGAAGCTTTCTTT.

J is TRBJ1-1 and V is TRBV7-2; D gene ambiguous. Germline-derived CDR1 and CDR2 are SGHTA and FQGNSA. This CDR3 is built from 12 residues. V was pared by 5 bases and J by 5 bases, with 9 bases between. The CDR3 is CASSLSGTEAFF. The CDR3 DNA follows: TGTGCCAGCAGCCTGTCGGGGACTGAAGCTTTCTTT.

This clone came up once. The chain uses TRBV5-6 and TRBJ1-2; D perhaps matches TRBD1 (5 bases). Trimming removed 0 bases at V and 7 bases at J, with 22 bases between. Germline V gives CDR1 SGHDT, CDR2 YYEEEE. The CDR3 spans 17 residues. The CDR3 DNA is TGTGCCAGCAGCTTGGGAAGGGGATTAAGGGGAAAAGGTGGCTACACCTTC. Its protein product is CASSLGRGLRGKGGYTF.

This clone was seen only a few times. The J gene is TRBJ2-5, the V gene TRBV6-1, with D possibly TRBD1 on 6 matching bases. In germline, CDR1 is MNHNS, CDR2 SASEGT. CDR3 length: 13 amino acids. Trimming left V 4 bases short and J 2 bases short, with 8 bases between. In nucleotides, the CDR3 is TGTGCCAGCAGTGGACAGGAACAAGAGACCCAGTACTTC. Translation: CASSGQEQETQYF.

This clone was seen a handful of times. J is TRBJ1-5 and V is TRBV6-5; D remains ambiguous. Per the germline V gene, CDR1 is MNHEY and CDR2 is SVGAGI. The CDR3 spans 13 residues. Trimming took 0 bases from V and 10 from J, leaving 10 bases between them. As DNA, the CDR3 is TGTGCCAGCAGTTACTCAGAAGACCTACCCCAGCATTTT. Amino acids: CASSYSEDLPQHF.

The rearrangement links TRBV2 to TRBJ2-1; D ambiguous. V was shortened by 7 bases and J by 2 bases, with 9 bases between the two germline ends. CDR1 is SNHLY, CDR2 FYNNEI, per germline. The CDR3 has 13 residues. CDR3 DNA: TGTGCCAGCAACGTTGTTACCTACAATGAGCAGTTCTTC. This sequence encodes CASNVVTYNEQFF.

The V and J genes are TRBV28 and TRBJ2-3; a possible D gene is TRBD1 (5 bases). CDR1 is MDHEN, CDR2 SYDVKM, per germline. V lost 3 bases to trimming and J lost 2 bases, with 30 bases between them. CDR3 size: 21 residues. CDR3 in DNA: TGTGCCAGCAGTTTCCCCTGGGATCCACCGCTAGGACAAGCAGACACAGATACGCAGTATTTT. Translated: CASSFPWDPPLGQADTDTQYF.